The source of this T cell receptor (beta chain) is a study of blood T cells in healthy people across ages. Whole-study context: When template switching was applied, about one barcoded beta molecule was captured per two T cells.

A second about 7 to 11 cycle PCR used barcoded and J-beta primers. Every single cDNA molecule received a tag from a template-switch adaptor with 12 random nucleotides. A single record per CDR3 protein comes from TCRdb applying MiXCR to the 5' RACE reads. The repertoire consists of roughly 2 million distinct CDR3 sequences, with around half occurring once and the leading ten covering less than 2.5%. CDR3 size: 17 residues. V was cut by 1 base and J by 3 bases, with 16 bases left in between. Per the germline V gene, CDR1 is LNHDA and CDR2 is SQIVND (reference sequence). The chain links TRBV19 to TRBJ2-1; a possible D gene is TRBD2 (5 bases). The material sequenced was blood. The clonotype originates from a middle-aged woman in good health. This CDR3 is CASSIGSGMNSYNEQFF. In DNA, the CDR3 is TGTGCCAGTAGTATAGGGAGCGGTATGAATAGCTACAATGAGCAGTTCTTC.